This T cell receptor (beta chain) was found in a study of glioma-infiltrating T cells listed by TCRdb under 2016. Background for the entire study: Glioma tissue, non-neoplastic brain tissue and matched peripheral blood mononuclear cells were used as sources from which TCR alpha- and beta-chain repertoires were sequenced. Three low-grade glioma patients, seven to nine primary glioblastoma patients, and three non-glioma patients who contributed non-neoplastic brain tissue made up the paired cohort. To measure divergence between tissue and blood T-cell populations, each tissue-infiltrating repertoire was compared with the peripheral blood repertoire of the same patient. The study at large found these results: VJ-independent divergence between tissue and blood was lower than expected in non-neoplastic patients but higher than expected in all gliomas, particularly low-grade gliomas. Very few CDR3 sequences were found to be shared between tissue and blood, and this scarcity was attributed to high CDR3 diversity and limited sampling. Group comparisons were based on small numbers of patients: three non-neoplastic, three low-grade glioma and 7 to 9 glioblastoma patients.

The cysteine opens and the phenylalanine closes a CDR3 of 16 amino acids. Only CDR3 DNA remains: 48 bases, in frame from the first base. Trimmed from V: 5 bases; trimmed from J: 0 bases; junction bases lacking a gene match: 9. The germline V gene (reference sequence) specifies DFQATT as CDR1 and SNEGSKA as CDR2. This clonotype appeared many times. Its antigen is not yet known. Base qualities are not at hand, and no much larger clone is one base apart. TCR alpha and beta CDR3 regions were amplified with the iRepertoire nested amplicon-rescue multiplex PCR (arm-PCR) platform from RNA. For one-step reverse transcription and amplification, roughly 90-450 ng of tissue mRNA or PBMC total RNA was used as input. Following bead purification, Illumina adapters were added by a secondary multiplex PCR, and the libraries were gel-purified between 200 and 400 bp. Libraries carried internal 6-nucleotide barcodes used for demultiplexing. Sequencing of libraries was performed on an Illumina MiSeq with 2x220 or 2x250 nucleotide paired-end reads. Under the source paper's analysis protocol: FLASH 1.2.11 was used to merge paired reads, and BWA-MEM then aligned the reads to the GRCh37 human genome before TRA and TRB reads were extracted. An IMGT-derived reference of cassette sequences and CDR3 motifs, with pseudogenes included, was used for V and J assignment. Three-frame translation of reads was performed, and productive CDR3s were defined as those with a C...FGXG motif and no stop codons. Clonotypes were defined as unique combinations of V-J cassette pair and CDR3 amino acid sequence. Reads were filtered by Hamming distance, with the threshold set by the sequence error rate of each sample in mapped regions. The raw public reads went through TCRdb reprocessing: fastp at Q25, MiXCR clone calling, in-frame beta chains kept. Rows matching on CDR3 protein sequence are summarized as one entry with the most common DNA and genes. The V and J calls follow TCRdb's processing rather than the paper's. Here the sample has over 15,000 distinct CDR3 sequences; 58% occur a single time. The ten largest clones take up roughly 40% of the sample.

Source material: glioma tissue, nonneoplastic brain tissue, or PBMCs (not recorded which). The source is a human donor with low-grade glioma or glioblastoma, undergoing nonglioma brain surgery, or in good health (not recorded which). The chain is assembled from TRBV20-1 and TRBJ2-1; 8 bases in the junction line up with TRBD2. The bases read TGCAGTGCTCCCGGTACTAGCGGTGTCTCCTACAATGAGCAGTTCTTC. Its translation is CSAPGTSGVSYNEQFF.